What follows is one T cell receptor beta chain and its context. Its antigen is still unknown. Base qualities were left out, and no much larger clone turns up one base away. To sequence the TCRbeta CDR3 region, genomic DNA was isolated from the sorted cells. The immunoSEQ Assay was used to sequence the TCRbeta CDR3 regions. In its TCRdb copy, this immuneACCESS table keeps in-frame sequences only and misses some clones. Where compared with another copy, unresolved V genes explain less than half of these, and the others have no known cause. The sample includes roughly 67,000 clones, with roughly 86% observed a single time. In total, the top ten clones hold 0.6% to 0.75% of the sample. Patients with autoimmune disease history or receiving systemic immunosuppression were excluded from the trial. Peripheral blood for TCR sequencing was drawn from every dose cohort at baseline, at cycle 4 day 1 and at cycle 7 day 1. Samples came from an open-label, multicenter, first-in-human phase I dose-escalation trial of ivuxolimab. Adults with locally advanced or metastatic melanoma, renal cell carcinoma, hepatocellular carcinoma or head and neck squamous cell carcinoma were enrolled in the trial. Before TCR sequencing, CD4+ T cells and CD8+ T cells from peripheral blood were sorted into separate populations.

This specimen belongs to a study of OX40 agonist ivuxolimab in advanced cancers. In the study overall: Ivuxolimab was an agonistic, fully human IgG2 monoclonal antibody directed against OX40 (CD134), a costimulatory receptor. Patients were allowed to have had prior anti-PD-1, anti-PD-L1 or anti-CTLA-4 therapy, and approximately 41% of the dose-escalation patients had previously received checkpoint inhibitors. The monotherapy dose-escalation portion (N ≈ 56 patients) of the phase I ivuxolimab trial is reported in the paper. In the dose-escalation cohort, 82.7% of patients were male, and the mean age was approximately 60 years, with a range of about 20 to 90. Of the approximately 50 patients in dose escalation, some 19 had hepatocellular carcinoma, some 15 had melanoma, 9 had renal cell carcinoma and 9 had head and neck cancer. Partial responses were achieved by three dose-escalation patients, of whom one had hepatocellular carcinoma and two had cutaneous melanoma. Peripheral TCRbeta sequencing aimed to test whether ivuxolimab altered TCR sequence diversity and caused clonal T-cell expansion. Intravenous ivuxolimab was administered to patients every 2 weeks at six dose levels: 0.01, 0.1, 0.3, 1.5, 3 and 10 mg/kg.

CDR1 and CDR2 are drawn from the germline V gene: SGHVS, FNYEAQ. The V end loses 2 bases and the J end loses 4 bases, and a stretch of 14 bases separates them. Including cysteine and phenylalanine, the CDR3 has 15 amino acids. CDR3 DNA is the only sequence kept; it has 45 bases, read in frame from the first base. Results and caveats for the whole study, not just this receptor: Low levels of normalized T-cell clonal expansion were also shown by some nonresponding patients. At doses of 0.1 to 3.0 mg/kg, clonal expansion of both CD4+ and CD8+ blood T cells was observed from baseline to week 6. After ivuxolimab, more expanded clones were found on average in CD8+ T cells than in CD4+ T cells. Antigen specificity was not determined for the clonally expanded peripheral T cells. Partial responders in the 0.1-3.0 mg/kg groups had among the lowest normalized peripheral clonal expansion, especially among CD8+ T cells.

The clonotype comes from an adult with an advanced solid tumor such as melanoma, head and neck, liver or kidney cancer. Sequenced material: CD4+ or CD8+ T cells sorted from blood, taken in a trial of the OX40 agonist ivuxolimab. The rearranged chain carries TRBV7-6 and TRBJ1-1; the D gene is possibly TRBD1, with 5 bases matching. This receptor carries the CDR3 CASSLPWGGATEAFF. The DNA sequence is TGTGCCAGCAGCTTACCATGGGGGGGTGCCACTGAAGCTTTCTTT.